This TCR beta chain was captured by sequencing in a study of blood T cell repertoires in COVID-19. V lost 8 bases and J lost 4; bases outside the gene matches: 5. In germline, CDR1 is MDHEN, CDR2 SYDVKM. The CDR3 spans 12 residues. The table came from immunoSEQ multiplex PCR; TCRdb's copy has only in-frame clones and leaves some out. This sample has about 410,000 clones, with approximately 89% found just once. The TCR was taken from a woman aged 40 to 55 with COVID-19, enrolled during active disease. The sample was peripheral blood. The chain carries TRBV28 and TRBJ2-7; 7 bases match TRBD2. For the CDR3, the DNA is TGTGCCAGCCGGCGGGAGTTGTACGAGCAGTACTTC. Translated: CASRRELYEQYF.